This T cell receptor beta chain was sequenced during a study of T-cell reconstitution after alpha-beta-depleted transplantation in children. Unique molecular identifiers tagged the TCRbeta library. From the PCR reads, TCRdb called clonotypes with MiXCR, one entry per CDR3 protein. The table records 200,000 to 250,000 distinct CDR3 sequences, 9.7% of them present only once. Germline lookup yields CDR1 DFQATT and CDR2 SNEGSKA (reference sequence). V shed 8 bases and J shed 9 bases, with 18 bases lying between them. This CDR3 is 12 amino acids long. This clonotype occurred many times. The specimen was PBMCs from the stem cell graft donor, collected from the stem cell graft. The source of this sequence is a human donor who donated a stem cell graft to a child with SCID. This chain joins TRBV20-1 and TRBJ2-3; D assignment may be TRBD1 or TRBD2 (6 bases each). The CDR3 sequence: CSSLGGKDTQYF. CDR3 in DNA: TGCAGTTCCCTCGGGGGCAAGGACACGCAGTATTTT.